The clone carrying this T cell receptor (beta chain) was counted between two and nine times. Its antigen is unknown. The data originate from a study of cytomegalovirus exposure and HLA in healthy donors. Study context: An early data release held tens of millions of unique TCRs from HLA-typed donors. General observations from the study: In a later analysis, common viral pathogens appeared linked to several of the most significant clusters. For most TCR beta V segments, an earlier analysis put the productive rate at about 87% or about 30% of the time.

PCR involved 60 Vbeta and 13 Jbeta primers. Generated by immunoSEQ multiplex PCR, the TCRdb table keeps only in-frame clones and is missing some. The table has around 150,000 clones, 80% to 85% seen once. Germline V gene data show CDR1 as LGHNT and CDR2 as FRNRAP. With 1 base removed from V and 4 bases from J, the gap between germline ends came to 7 bases. The CDR3 runs 13 residues. The chain recombines TRBV12-5 with TRBJ1-1; D may be TRBD1 (6 bases). The receptor's source is a boy under 10 years old in good health and CMV-seronegative. Sequencing used PBMCs. CDR3 in amino acids: CASGLGRGTEAFF. CDR3 DNA: TGTGCTAGTGGTTTGGGCAGGGGCACTGAAGCTTTCTTT.